This T cell receptor (beta chain) was sequenced for a study of T cell responses to AZD1222 COVID-19 vaccine. Trimming stripped 0 bases from V and 3 bases from J, with 6 bases between. Germline assignment: CDR1 SGHRS and CDR2 YFSETQ. This CDR3 has 13 residues. Profiling relied on immunoSEQ multiplex PCR, and the TCRdb table lists in-frame clones only, not all of them. The table shows approximately 150,000 clones, with around 90% occurring only once. For this clone: Its antigen is undetermined.

Overall study findings and caveats: At baseline, just 5 or 6 AZD1222 recipients tested seropositive.

The rearrangement links TRBV5-1 to TRBJ1-1; unclear D gene. This clonotype was sampled from an adult who received the MenACWY meningococcal vaccine as a control. Sequences were derived from peripheral blood, sampled 28 days after the second dose of the MenACWY control vaccine. In DNA form, the CDR3 reads TGCGCCAGCAGCTTGGTTCTTCACACTGAAGCTTTCTTT. Protein sequence: CASSLVLHTEAFF.